This passage covers 6 T cell receptor beta chains from one sample sequenced in a study of immune evolution from preneoplasia to lung adenocarcinoma. This table comes from immunoSEQ multiplex PCR, and its TCRdb copy is limited to in-frame clones, with some not included. This table holds about 3,900 clones, 80% found once. What was sequenced was FFPE adjacent normal lung tissue. These receptors came from a person aged 60-80 years with lung adenocarcinoma.

The rearrangement uses TRBV11-2 and TRBJ2-5; D uncertain. The J call may be mistaken, given a closer DNA end match to TRBJ2-7. Germline V CDR1 and CDR2: SGHAT, FQNNGV. The CDR3 covers 12 residues. The CDR3 DNA sequence: TGTGCCAGCAGCCCAAGATCACCCGAGCAGTACTTC. Its translation is CASSPRSPEQYF.

The chain carries TRBV30 and TRBJ1-1, with D tentatively TRBD1 (6 bases). Trimming stripped 5 bases from V and 5 bases from J, with 15 bases between. The CDR3 has 13 amino acids. Germline V gene lookup returns CDR1 GTSNPN and CDR2 SVGIG (reference sequence). In nucleotides, the CDR3 is TGTGCCTGGGCCACTCAGGGGAGTACTGAAGCTTTCTTT. Protein sequence: CAWATQGSTEAFF. Full variable domain (outside the CDR3, taken from reference TRBV30 and TRBJ1-1): SQTIHQWPATLVQPVGSPLSLECTVEGTSNPNLYWYRQAAGRGLQLLFYSVGIGQISSEVPQNLSASRPQDRQFILSSKKLLLSDSGFYLCAWATQGSTEAFFGQGTRLTVV.

The chain carries TRBV6-5 and TRBJ1-1; D ambiguous. V dropped 2 bases and J dropped 5 bases, with 6 bases sitting between them. The CDR3 totals 12 residues. Germline-derived CDR1 and CDR2 are MNHEY and SVGAGI. The DNA for the CDR3 is TGTGCCAGCAGTTACGCGGGAACTGAAGCTTTCTTT. This translates into CASSYAGTEAFF.

This clone was seen a few times. The rearrangement links TRBV7-7 to TRBJ2-3; 13 bases are shared with TRBD2. V was clipped by 4 bases and J by 6 bases; unmatched bases: 4. This CDR3 contains 15 residues. Germline loops: CDR1 SSHAT, CDR2 FNYEAQ (reference sequence). The CDR3 DNA follows: TGTGCCAGCAGCTACGGACTAGCGGGAGCCGATACGCAGTATTTT. Translating it yields CASSYGLAGADTQYF. Drawing the rest from reference TRBV7-7 and TRBJ2-3, the complete variable domain is GAGVSQSPRYKVTKRGQDVTLRCDPISSHATLYWYQQALGQGPEFLTYFNYEAQPDKSGLPSDRFSAERPEGSISTLTIQRTEQRDSAMYRCASSYGLAGADTQYFGPGTRLTVL.

This clone is categorized as large (0.1 to 1%). The rearrangement uses TRBV13 and TRBJ2-7, with TRBD2 identical over 12 bases. Per the germline V gene, CDR1 is PRHDT and CDR2 is FYEKMQ (reference sequence). This CDR3 has 17 residues. J gave up 5 bases and V 4 bases, and 12 bases lay outside the gene matches. The CDR3 here is CASSSPGLAGFRHEQYF. The CDR3 DNA sequence: TGTGCCAGCAGCTCGCCGGGACTAGCGGGTTTCAGACACGAGCAGTACTTC.

The CDR3 loop is CASSREASNTEAFF. CDR3 nucleotide sequence: TGTGCCAGCAGCAGGGAAGCCAGCAACACTGAAGCTTTCTTT. The chain couples TRBV5-6 to TRBJ1-1; D gene unclear. CDR1 SGHDT and CDR2 YYEEEE come from the germline V gene. CDR3 length: 14 residues. Trimming shortened V by 4 bases and J by 2 bases, and 12 bases separated the two germline ends.